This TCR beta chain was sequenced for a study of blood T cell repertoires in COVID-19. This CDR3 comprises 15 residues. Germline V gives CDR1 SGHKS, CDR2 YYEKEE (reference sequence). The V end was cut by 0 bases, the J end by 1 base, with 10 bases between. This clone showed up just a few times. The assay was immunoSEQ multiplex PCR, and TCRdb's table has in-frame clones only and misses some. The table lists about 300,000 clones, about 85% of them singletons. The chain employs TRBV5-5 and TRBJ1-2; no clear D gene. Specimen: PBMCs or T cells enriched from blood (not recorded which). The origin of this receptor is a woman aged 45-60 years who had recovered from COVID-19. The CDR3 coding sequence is TGTGCCAGCAGCTTGGTCAGTCACCTTAACTATGGCTACACCTTC. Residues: CASSLVSHLNYGYTF. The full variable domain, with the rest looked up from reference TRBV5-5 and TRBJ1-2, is DAGVTQSPTHLIKTRGQQVTLRCSPISGHKSVSWYQQVLGQGPQFIFQYYEKEERGRGNFPDRFSARQFPNYSSELNVNALLLGDSALYLCASSLVSHLNYGYTFGSGTRLTVV.